This section outlines one T cell receptor (beta chain) sequence together with its context. The table came from immunoSEQ multiplex PCR; TCRdb's copy has only in-frame clones and leaves some out. The top ten clones hold about 2.5% of a sample with 250,000 or so clones, 85% to 90% of them seen once. The V end was cut by 3 bases, the J end by 4 bases, with 12 bases between. Germline CDR1 MNHEY, CDR2 SMNVEV (reference sequence). The CDR3 is 14 amino acids. This entry belongs to a study of cytomegalovirus exposure and HLA in healthy donors. The sequence was obtained from a man aged 18-30 years in good health and CMV-seronegative. The chain is built from TRBV27 and TRBJ2-5, with a possible D match to TRBD1 (6 bases). The sequencing sample was made of PBMCs. CDR3 nucleotide sequence: TGTGCCAGCAGTTTGACCAGGGGCGGAGAGACCCAGTACTTC. Translated, it gives CASSLTRGGETQYF.